Many counts were recorded for the clone carrying this T cell receptor (beta chain). Its antigen is unidentified. The source of the sample is a study of T cell repertoires in cytomegalovirus infection. Study details: Public TCR beta signature analysis indicated the presence of both CMV infection and matching HLA type.

TCRdb reanalysed the reads using MiXCR and keeps one entry per CDR3 protein. This sample has about 230,000 distinct CDR3 sequences, with under 25% found just once. Overall study results and limits: HLA-C-restricted, CMV-specific TCR beta clonotypes were dominant ex vivo. Carriers of CMV plus the relevant HLA were identified by cumulative public TCR beta family frequency.

The sample consisted of CD8+ T cells from PBMCs. The TCR was taken from a human donor in good health (CMV status not recorded). Some clones in this sample may be carry-over from other donors' samples.

The CDR3 sequence is CASSQQGYEQFF. Here the CDR3 DNA reads TGTGCCAGCAGCCAACAGGGCTATGAGCAGTTCTTC. The J gene is TRBJ2-1, the V gene TRBV7-9; possibly TRBD1 for D (6 bases). The V gene's germline CDR1 is SEHNR and CDR2 FQNEAQ (reference sequence). The ends were cut back, 5 bases at V and 8 bases at J, with 10 bases in the middle. The CDR3 length is 12 residues.